Below, 23 T cell receptor beta chains from the same sample are listed, as sequenced in a study of T cells after yellow fever vaccination. TCRdb itself ran the 5' RACE reads through MiXCR, one entry per CDR3 protein. The repertoire has under 200,000 distinct CDR3 sequences, 6% to 7.5% of them found once; the top ten carry more than 2.5%. The specimen was CD4+ T cells sorted from PBMCs, collected around 5 days after the first yellow fever vaccination. The receptor set was obtained from a man between 18 and 29 years old who received the YFV17D yellow fever vaccine.

This sequence joins TRBV20-1 and TRBJ1-1; D is unresolved. Germline values: CDR1 DFQATT, CDR2 SNEGSKA (reference sequence). The CDR3 extends over 13 amino acids. V dropped 1 base and J dropped 5 bases, with 11 bases sitting between them. The CDR3 loop is CSARGFLRTEAFF. DNA for the CDR3: TGCAGTGCTAGAGGGTTCTTGAGGACTGAAGCTTTCTTT.

This clonotype showed up many times. This chain joins TRBV2 and TRBJ2-4; 7 bases match TRBD1. Germline V gene lookup returns CDR1 SNHLY and CDR2 FYNNEI. CDR3 length: 13 residues. The V and J ends lost 7 bases and 7 bases, in that order; junction bases with no gene match: 7. In DNA, the CDR3 is TGTGCCAGCAAAGAAACAGGGGTGAACATTCAGTACTTC. Its protein is CASKETGVNIQYF.

This clonotype was counted a few times. V is TRBV4-1 and J is TRBJ2-1; 10 bases match TRBD2. J was trimmed by 1 base and V by 3 bases; bases with no gene match: 3. Per germline, CDR1 MGHRA and CDR2 YSYEKL. The CDR3 sequence is 16 residues long. The CDR3 here is CASSHEAGGSYNEQFF. Here the CDR3 DNA reads TGCGCCAGCAGCCACGAAGCGGGGGGGTCCTACAATGAGCAGTTCTTC.

Many counts were recorded for this clonotype. This chain uses TRBV6-6 with TRBJ2-1; TRBD1 might be the D (5 bases). This CDR3 spans 12 amino acids. The germline CDR1 and CDR2 sequences are MNHNY and SVGAGI (reference sequence). The V end lost 5 bases, the J end lost 9 bases, and 11 bases lay between the germline ends. In DNA, the CDR3 is TGTGCCAGCAGTAGGGGCGTTGGTGAGCAGTTCTTC. Translation: CASSRGVGEQFF.

There are a few counts of this clonotype. The chain links TRBV11-1 to TRBJ2-2, with D possibly being TRBD1 (6 bases). Germline values: CDR1 SGHAT, CDR2 FQDESV (reference sequence). This CDR3 has 15 residues. Trimming left V 4 bases short and J 1 base short, with 10 bases between. The CDR3 loop is CASSSPTGNTGELFF. The CDR3 nucleotides read TGTGCCAGCAGCTCCCCGACAGGGAACACCGGGGAGCTGTTTTTT.

The rearrangement joins TRBV10-3 to TRBJ1-2; D is uncertain. The CDR3 contains 14 residues. Trimming took off 3 bases at V and 5 bases at J, with 13 bases between the two ends. From germline, CDR1 is ENHRY and CDR2 SYGVKD. The CDR3 here is CAISEAPGGYGYTF. CDR3 DNA: TGTGCCATCAGTGAAGCCCCGGGAGGGTATGGCTACACCTTC.

Many counts were recorded for this clonotype. The genes are TRBV12-3 or TRBV12-4 and TRBJ2-3; D ambiguous. V lost 6 bases to trimming and J lost 0 bases, with 10 bases between them. The CDR3 is 14 residues long. CDR3 residues: CASRGWVSTDTQYF. The CDR3, as DNA: TGTGCCAGCAGGGGTTGGGTAAGCACAGATACGCAGTATTTT.

This clonotype was counted only a few times. This chain connects TRBV7-2 to TRBJ2-3; 10 bases align to TRBD2. This CDR3 contains 15 residues. CDR1 SGHTA and CDR2 FQGNSA come from the germline V gene. With 3 bases clipped from V and 6 bases from J, the junction kept 6 bases outside the gene matches. CDR3 protein: CASSFLAGERDTQYF. Here the CDR3 DNA reads TGTGCCAGCAGCTTTCTAGCGGGGGAACGGGATACGCAGTATTTT.

This clonotype was detected many times. The rearrangement links TRBV5-1 to TRBJ2-2, with a tentative D call TRBD2 (5 bases). Trimming took off 0 bases at V and 6 bases at J, with 12 bases between the two ends. The CDR3 contains 15 residues. CDR1 and CDR2 (germline): SGHRS, YFSETQ. The CDR3 region is CASSLEPGVPGELFF. CDR3 coding DNA: TGCGCCAGCAGCTTGGAACCCGGGGTACCCGGGGAGCTGTTTTTT. Together with reference TRBV5-1 and TRBJ2-2, the CDR3 gives the full variable domain: KAGVTQTPRYLIKTRGQQVTLSCSPISGHRSVSWYQQTPGQGLQFLFEYFSETQRNKGNFPGRFSGRQFSNSRSEMNVSTLELGDSALYLCASSLEPGVPGELFFGEGSRLTVL.

A note on this clonotype: A much larger clone sits a single nucleotide away, making a read error possible. This sequence joins TRBV7-2 and TRBJ2-2; D may be TRBD1 or TRBD2 (6 bases each). This CDR3 is 16 amino acids long. Per the germline V gene, CDR1 is SGHTA and CDR2 is FQGNSA. V gave up 8 bases and J gave up 6 bases, with 22 bases separating them. For the CDR3, the DNA is TGTGCCAGCGGCCCTGATGGGGGGCCCAGGGCCGGGGAGCTGTTTTTT. The encoded protein is CASGPDGGPRAGELFF.

This clonotype was counted at least ten times. The rearrangement joins TRBV5-1 to TRBJ2-4, with TRBD2 matching over 7 bases. V trimming: 4 bases; J trimming: 7 bases; junction bases outside the gene matches: 11. The CDR3 is 15 residues long. Germline-derived CDR1 and CDR2 are SGHRS and YFSETQ. This chain's CDR3 is CASSTTGEGLNIQYF. CDR3 bases: TGCGCCAGCAGCACTACGGGGGAGGGGCTGAACATTCAGTACTTC.

This rearrangement joins TRBV7-3 to TRBJ2-2, with D possibly being TRBD2 (5 bases). V lost 2 bases and J 2 bases, leaving 12 bases between the germline ends. Germline-derived CDR1 and CDR2 are SGHTA and FQGTGA. CDR3 length: 16 amino acids. This CDR3 reads CASSLWAGLNTGELFF. The CDR3 nucleotides are TGTGCCAGCAGCTTATGGGCAGGACTTAACACCGGGGAGCTGTTTTTT.

This clonotype was recorded many times. The J gene is TRBJ1-6, the V gene TRBV28, with D possibly being TRBD1 (6 bases). CDR1 is MDHEN and CDR2 is SYDVKM in the germline V gene. The V and J ends lost 9 bases and 7 bases respectively, with 19 bases between them. This CDR3 is built from 15 residues. The CDR3 protein is CASTPPTGYNSPLHF. The CDR3 DNA follows: TGTGCCAGTACCCCGCCGACAGGTTACAATTCACCCCTCCACTTT.

This clonotype was counted many times. This chain joins TRBV28 and TRBJ2-7, with D perhaps given as TRBD1 or TRBD2 (5 bases each). The germline CDR1 and CDR2 sequences are MDHEN and SYDVKM. CDR3 length: 14 residues. Trimming took off 6 bases at V and 0 bases at J, with 12 bases between the two ends. The CDR3, as DNA: TGTGCCAGCAGATGGGGGTCCCACTCCTACGAGCAGTACTTC. It translates to CASRWGSHSYEQYF.

This clonotype was found many times. The V and J genes are TRBV4-1 and TRBJ2-5; 9 positions agree with TRBD1. The trim removed 4 bases at V and 5 bases at J, leaving 5 bases unmatched. CDR1 is MGHRA and CDR2 is YSYEKL in the germline V gene. The CDR3 spans 14 residues. Here the CDR3 reads CASSRDREMETQYF. CDR3 bases: TGCGCCAGCAGCCGGGACAGGGAGATGGAGACCCAGTACTTC.

This clonotype came up many times. The gene calls are TRBV20-1 and TRBJ1-1, with D unresolved. V was clipped by 6 bases and J by 0 bases, with 17 bases between them. In germline, CDR1 is DFQATT, CDR2 SNEGSKA (reference sequence). The CDR3 has 15 residues. CDR3 sequence: CSAPARGSLNTEAFF. The DNA of the CDR3 is TGCAGTGCCCCCGCCCGTGGGAGCTTGAACACTGAAGCTTTCTTT.

This clonotype was counted a few times. The V gene is TRBV7-2, the J gene TRBJ2-5; D is perhaps TRBD2 (6 bases). The V end was cut by 2 bases, the J end by 1 base, with 11 bases between. CDR3 length equals 15 residues. Germline values: CDR1 SGHTA, CDR2 FQGNSA. Here the CDR3 reads CASSLNAGTQETQYF. CDR3 bases: TGTGCCAGCAGCTTAAACGCGGGAACCCAAGAGACCCAGTACTTC. The whole variable domain, remainder taken from reference TRBV7-2 and TRBJ2-5, is GAGVSQSPSNKVTEKGKDVELRCDPISGHTALYWYRQSLGQGLEFLIYFQGNSAPDKSGLPSDRFSAERTGGSVSTLTIQRTQQEDSAVYLCASSLNAGTQETQYFGPGTRLLVL.

This clonotype has ten or more counts. The chain has TRBV9 and TRBJ2-1; TRBD2 matches 11 bases. The germline gives CDR1 SGDLS, CDR2 YYNGEE. This CDR3 has 19 amino acids. With V trimmed by 1 base and J by 0 bases, 9 bases remained unmatched. CDR3 loop: CASSVSQTSGESSYNEQFF. In DNA, the CDR3 is TGTGCCAGCAGCGTATCTCAGACTAGCGGGGAGAGCTCCTACAATGAGCAGTTCTTC. Based on the CDR3 plus reference TRBV9 and TRBJ2-1, the full variable domain is DSGVTQTPKHLITATGQRVTLRCSPRSGDLSVYWYQQSLDQGLQFLIQYYNGEERAKGNILERFSAQQFPDLHSELNLSSLELGDSALYFCASSVSQTSGESSYNEQFFGPGTRLTVL.

This clonotype was found a few times. This sequence joins TRBV5-1 and TRBJ2-7; D remains unclear. The V and J ends lost 4 bases and 0 bases respectively, with 2 bases between them. The V gene's germline CDR1 is SGHRS and CDR2 YFSETQ. The CDR3 has 11 amino acids. CDR3 coding DNA: TGCGCCAGCAGCGCCTCCTACGAGCAGTACTTC. As protein: CASSASYEQYF.

This clonotype appeared many times. The chain joins TRBV7-3 to TRBJ2-2; D not resolved. The CDR3 consists of 15 residues. Between the trimmed V and J ends, which lost 2 bases and 6 bases, there was a span of 13 bases. Germline assignment: CDR1 SGHTA and CDR2 FQGTGA. As DNA, the CDR3 is TGTGCCAGCAGCTTACGTCCAGGATCGGCCGGGGAGCTGTTTTTT. Its protein is CASSLRPGSAGELFF.

This clonotype showed up just a few times. The chain joins TRBV27 to TRBJ1-2; 10 positions agree with TRBD1. V lost 6 bases and J lost 6; bases outside the gene matches: 4. Per the germline V gene, CDR1 is MNHEY and CDR2 is SMNVEV (reference sequence). The CDR3 length is 13 residues. This chain's CDR3 is CASRQTGGDGYTF. The CDR3 nucleotides are TGTGCCAGCAGACAGACAGGGGGCGATGGCTACACCTTC.

This clonotype occurred many times. The CDR3: CASRETSGGYTQYF. For the CDR3, the DNA is TGTGCCAGCAGAGAGACTAGCGGGGGGTATACGCAGTATTTT. The rearrangement links TRBV25-1 to TRBJ2-3; 13 nucleotides line up with TRBD2. The germline CDR1 and CDR2 sequences are MGHDK and SYGVNS. V dropped 6 bases and J dropped 7; count of bases not matched to a gene: 4. CDR3 length: 14 amino acids.

This clonotype was recorded at least ten times. The chain combines TRBV2 with TRBJ1-4; 7 bases are a match to TRBD1. Germline V CDR1 and CDR2: SNHLY, FYNNEI. The CDR3 covers 16 residues. The V gene end was trimmed by 5 bases and the J gene end by 7 bases; junction bases not matched to a gene: 13. The CDR3 region is CASSFLQQGNFEKLFF. CDR3 nucleotide sequence: TGTGCCAGCAGTTTTCTCCAACAGGGGAATTTTGAAAAACTGTTTTTT.